This passage covers 22 T cell receptor beta chains from one sample sequenced in a study of shared clonotypes between healthy human individuals (TCRdb year 2020). Library construction relied on the immunoSEQ multiplex PCR assay. This immuneACCESS table, as held by TCRdb, lists in-frame sequences with V and J called but not all clones. Of the missing ones, under half trace to an unresolved V gene in checked studies; the others have no known cause. Here the sample has 950,000 to 1,300,000 clones; 65% to 80% occur a single time. The top ten hold 1.4% of the sample. Sequencing was carried out using memory CD4+ T cells sorted from blood. This specimen's cell subset or site label, interpreted: CD45RA-negative fraction. Receptors originate from a man aged 18 to 35 in good health.

The V and J genes are TRBV2 and TRBJ2-3; perhaps TRBD1 as D (6 bases). The CDR3 is 14 residues long. Germline values: CDR1 SNHLY, CDR2 FYNNEI. V lost 6 bases, J lost 0 bases, and 10 bases lay in between. The chain's CDR3 is CASRDRSSTDTQYF. Written as DNA, the CDR3 is TGTGCCAGCAGGGACAGATCTAGCACAGATACGCAGTATTTT.

The rearrangement links TRBV18 to TRBJ2-3; D is possibly TRBD2 (6 bases). CDR1 is KGHSH and CDR2 is LQKENI in the germline V gene. The CDR3 is made up of 14 amino acids. Trimming cost V 3 bases and J 3 bases, with 10 bases left between them. The CDR3 DNA reads as TGTGCCAGCTCACCCGAGACTAGAACAGATACGCAGTATTTT. Protein: CASSPETRTDTQYF.

This clone was picked up many times. The chain links TRBV7-8 to TRBJ2-3; D perhaps matches TRBD2 (6 bases). This CDR3 comprises 14 residues. Germline CDR1 and CDR2: SGHVS and FQNEAQ. V was shortened by 5 bases and J by 0 bases, with 9 bases between the two germline ends. The CDR3 DNA follows: TGTGCCAGCAGCCCAGGGACTAGCACAGATACGCAGTATTTT. It yields the protein CASSPGTSTDTQYF.

This clone has more than one count but fewer than ten. Other DNA sequences of this sample code for an identical CDR3. The gene calls are TRBV7-9 and TRBJ2-5; D perhaps matches TRBD2 (5 bases). The germline V and J ends were trimmed by 5 bases and 1 base, with 8 bases remaining between them. Germline V gives CDR1 SEHNR, CDR2 FQNEAQ (reference sequence). CDR3 length: 13 residues. The DNA for the CDR3 is TGTGCCAGCAGCCGGACTCCCCAAGAGACCCAGTACTTC. This codes for CASSRTPQETQYF.

V and J are TRBV7-3 and TRBJ2-5, with D possibly matching TRBD2 (5 bases). Trimming cost V 5 bases and J 2 bases, with 9 bases left between them. CDR1 SGHTA and CDR2 FQGTGA come from the germline V gene. The CDR3 is made up of 13 amino acids. The DNA of the CDR3 is TGTGCCAGCAGCCACGGGGTTCAAGAGACCCAGTACTTC. It yields the protein CASSHGVQETQYF.

V gene TRBV5-1 combines with J gene TRBJ1-1; 7 nucleotides match TRBD1. Germline CDR1 is SGHRS and CDR2 is YFSETQ. The V segment lost 3 bases and the J segment 2 bases; nucleotides outside the gene matches: 7. The CDR3 is 15 amino acids. The DNA for the CDR3 is TGCGCCAGCAGCTGGTCCGGGACAGACAACACTGAAGCTTTCTTT. Translation gives CASSWSGTDNTEAFF.

This sequence joins TRBV6-6 and TRBJ1-3; D is undetermined. Trimming cost V 5 bases and J 3 bases, with 8 bases left between them. CDR3 length equals 13 residues. Germline V gives CDR1 MNHNY, CDR2 SVGAGI (reference sequence). CDR3 region: CASSTLNGNTIYF. The CDR3, as DNA: TGTGCCAGCAGTACCCTTAATGGAAACACCATATATTTT.

Remarks on this clone: Other DNA sequences within the sample encode an identical CDR3. The rearrangement links TRBV7-2 to TRBJ2-1; no clear D. The CDR3 totals 12 residues. Germline V gives CDR1 SGHTA, CDR2 FQGNSA. V was shortened by 4 bases and J by 3 bases, with 4 bases between the two germline ends. CDR3 sequence (DNA): TGTGCCAGCAGCTCCTACTACAATGAGCAGTTCTTC. It encodes CASSSYYNEQFF.

Concerning this clone itself: Other nucleotide sequences from this sample produce the same CDR3. The chain uses TRBV18 and TRBJ2-5; D gene ambiguous. Trimming cost V 0 bases and J 1 base, with 6 bases left between them. The CDR3 covers 14 residues. The germline gives CDR1 KGHSH, CDR2 LQKENI. CDR3 DNA: TGTGCCAGCTCACCACCAGGCCCCCAAGAGACCCAGTACTTC. Its protein is CASSPPGPQETQYF.

The gene calls are TRBV7-9 and TRBJ2-2, with D possibly being TRBD2 (8 bases). There are 16 residues in the CDR3. Trimming removed 8 bases at V and 5 bases at J, with 21 bases between. The V gene's germline CDR1 is SEHNR and CDR2 FQNEAQ (reference sequence). DNA of the CDR3: TGTGCCAGCCAACTACCCGGGAGGGGGCGAACCGGGGAGCTGTTTTTT. This sequence encodes CASQLPGRGRTGELFF.

J is TRBJ1-1 and V is TRBV5-8; D might be TRBD1 (5 bases). CDR3 length: 11 residues. The germline V gene encodes CDR1 SGHTS and CDR2 YDEGEE. V shed 4 bases and J shed 8 bases, with 9 bases lying between them. As DNA, the CDR3 is TGTGCCAGCAGCGCACGGGGGGAAGCTTTCTTT. It is translated as CASSARGEAFF.

This chain links TRBV10-3 with TRBJ2-3; D remains unclear. CDR3 size: 15 residues. Germline V CDR1 and CDR2: ENHRY, SYGVKD. The germline V and J ends were trimmed by 3 bases and 2 bases, with 12 bases remaining between them. CDR3 sequence: CAISEQISNTDTQYF. In DNA, the CDR3 is TGTGCCATCAGTGAACAAATCTCTAACACAGATACGCAGTATTTT.

This clone was seen a few times. This chain connects TRBV5-1 to TRBJ2-7, with 8 bases lining up with TRBD1. Losses at the gene ends were 5 bases for V and 2 bases for J; bases not matched to a gene: 9. The CDR3 extends over 15 amino acids. Germline loops: CDR1 SGHRS, CDR2 YFSETQ. CDR3 bases: TGCGCCAGCAGACCCGGACAGGGCCTAACCTACGAGCAGTACTTC. This codes for CASRPGQGLTYEQYF.

This chain links TRBV7-2 with TRBJ2-1; unclear D gene. CDR1 and CDR2 (germline): SGHTA, FQGNSA. The CDR3 is 13 amino acids. Trimming left V 1 base short and J 6 bases short, with 7 bases between. CDR3 nucleotide sequence: TGTGCCAGCAGCTTAGGACACTCCAATGAGCAGTTCTTC. This gives the protein CASSLGHSNEQFF.

CDR3 DNA sequence: TGTGCCATCAGTGAGACAGGTCAGCCCCAGCATTTT. This gives the protein CAISETGQPQHF. This chain links TRBV10-3 with TRBJ1-5; D is perhaps TRBD1 (5 bases). The germline V gene has CDR1 ENHRY and CDR2 SYGVKD. Trimming pared 2 bases from V and 6 bases from J, leaving 5 bases between. This CDR3 contains 12 residues.

This chain links TRBV7-6 with TRBJ2-6; 11 bases line up with TRBD1. The CDR3 runs 17 residues. The germline CDR1 and CDR2 sequences are SGHVS and FNYEAQ. V shed 7 bases, J shed 2 bases, and the junction held 7 bases outside the gene matches. The CDR3 DNA reads as TGTGCCAGCACCACCGGACAGGGGGCTACTGGGGCCAACGTCCTGACTTTC. Its protein product is CASTTGQGATGANVLTF. Full variable domain (rest looked up from reference TRBV7-6 and TRBJ2-6): GAGVSQSPRYKVTKRGQDVALRCDPISGHVSLYWYRQALGQGPEFLTYFNYEAQQDKSGLPNDRFSAERPEGSISTLTIQRTEQRDSAMYRCASTTGQGATGANVLTFGAGSRLTVL.

The chain combines TRBV25-1 with TRBJ1-5; D might be TRBD1 (6 bases). The CDR3 is 14 amino acids. The V end was cut by 3 bases, the J end by 4 bases, with 10 bases between. CDR1 and CDR2 (germline): MGHDK, SYGVNS. CDR3 coding DNA: TGTGCCAGCAGTGAGGCAGGGGTTAATCAGCCCCAGCATTTT. Amino acid sequence: CASSEAGVNQPQHF. The full variable domain, completed using reference TRBV25-1 and TRBJ1-5, is EADIYQTPRYLVIGTGKKITLECSQTMGHDKMYWYQQDPGMELHLIHYSYGVNSTEKGDLSSESTVSRIRTEHFPLTLESARPSHTSQYLCASSEAGVNQPQHFGDGTRLSIL.

The chain carries TRBV28 and TRBJ1-5; 8 nucleotides match TRBD1. Losses at the gene ends were 7 bases for V and 4 bases for J; bases not matched to a gene: 3. The CDR3 contains 13 residues. Germline assignment: CDR1 MDHEN and CDR2 SYDVKM. The CDR3 DNA sequence: TGTGCCAGCAAAACAGGGGGGAATCAGCCCCAGCATTTT. Amino acids: CASKTGGNQPQHF. The variable domain in full, completed from reference TRBV28 and TRBJ1-5, reads DVKVTQSSRYLVKRTGEKVFLECVQDMDHENMFWYRQDPGLGLRLIYFSYDVKMKEKGDIPEGYSVSREKKERFSLILESASTNQTSMYLCASKTGGNQPQHFGDGTRLSIL.

This chain links TRBV7-2 with TRBJ1-2; no clear D gene. Germline V gene lookup returns CDR1 SGHTA and CDR2 FQGNSA. The CDR3 covers 14 residues. The V gene lost 5 bases and the J gene lost 4 bases, with 14 bases spanning the gap. This CDR3 reads CASSRDRQTYGYTF. The CDR3, as DNA: TGTGCCAGCAGCCGAGATCGGCAGACCTATGGCTACACCTTC. The full variable domain, rest sourced from reference TRBV7-2 and TRBJ1-2, is GAGVSQSPSNKVTEKGKDVELRCDPISGHTALYWYRQSLGQGLEFLIYFQGNSAPDKSGLPSDRFSAERTGGSVSTLTIQRTQQEDSAVYLCASSRDRQTYGYTFGSGTRLTVV.

This clone was recorded a few times. The chain couples TRBV5-6 to TRBJ1-6; 8 positions agree with TRBD1. Germline CDR1 reads SGHDT; CDR2 reads YYEEEE. V dropped 4 bases and J dropped 10; count of bases not matched to a gene: 10. There are 15 residues in the CDR3. CDR3 sequence reads: CASSLHRGNQSPLHF. In nucleotides, the CDR3 is TGTGCCAGCAGCCTCCACAGGGGGAATCAATCACCCCTCCACTTT.

The genes are TRBV5-4 and TRBJ1-6; D remains ambiguous. With 0 bases removed from V and 2 bases from J, the gap between germline ends came to 3 bases. The CDR3 length is 14 residues. Germline CDR1 reads SGHNT; CDR2 reads YYREEE (reference sequence). CDR3 amino acids: CASSLDPYNSPLHF. In DNA, the CDR3 is TGTGCCAGCAGCTTGGATCCCTATAATTCACCCCTCCACTTT.

This clone was found once. The V gene is TRBV2, the J gene TRBJ2-1, with 9 bases identical to TRBD2. Trimming removed 6 bases from V and 0 bases from J; junction bases left unmatched: 12. The CDR3 loop spans 18 amino acids. Germline V gene data show CDR1 as SNHLY and CDR2 as FYNNEI. The CDR3 region is CASRVGASGTFSYNEQFF. The CDR3 DNA reads TGTGCCAGCAGAGTGGGGGCTAGCGGGACCTTCTCCTACAATGAGCAGTTCTTC.